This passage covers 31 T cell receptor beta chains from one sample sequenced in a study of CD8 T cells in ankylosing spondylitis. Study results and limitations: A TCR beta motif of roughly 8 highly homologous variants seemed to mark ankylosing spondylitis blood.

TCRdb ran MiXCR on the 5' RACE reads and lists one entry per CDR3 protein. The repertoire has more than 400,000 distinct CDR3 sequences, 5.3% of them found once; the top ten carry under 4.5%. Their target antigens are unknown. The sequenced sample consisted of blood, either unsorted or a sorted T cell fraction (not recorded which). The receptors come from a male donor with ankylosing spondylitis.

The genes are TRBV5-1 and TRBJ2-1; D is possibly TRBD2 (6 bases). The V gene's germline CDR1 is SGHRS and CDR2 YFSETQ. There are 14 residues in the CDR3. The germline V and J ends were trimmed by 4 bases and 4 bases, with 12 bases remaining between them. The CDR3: CASSGGDLYNEQFF. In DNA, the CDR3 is TGCGCCAGCAGCGGAGGGGACCTTTACAATGAGCAGTTCTTC.

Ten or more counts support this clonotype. CDR3 loop: CSAMNTEAFF. DNA of the CDR3: TGCAGCGCTATGAACACTGAAGCTTTCTTT. The chain has TRBV29-1 and TRBJ1-1; no clear D gene. Trimming removed 7 bases at V and 0 bases at J, with 3 bases between. Germline assignment: CDR1 SQVTM and CDR2 ANQGSEA. This CDR3 has 10 residues.

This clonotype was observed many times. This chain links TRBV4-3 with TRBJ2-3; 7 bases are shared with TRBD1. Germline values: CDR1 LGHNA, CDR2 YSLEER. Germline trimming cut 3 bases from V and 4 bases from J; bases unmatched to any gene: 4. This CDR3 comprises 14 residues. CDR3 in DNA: TGCGCCAGCAGCCACCGTACAGGGGCAGATACGCAGTATTTT. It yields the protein CASSHRTGADTQYF.

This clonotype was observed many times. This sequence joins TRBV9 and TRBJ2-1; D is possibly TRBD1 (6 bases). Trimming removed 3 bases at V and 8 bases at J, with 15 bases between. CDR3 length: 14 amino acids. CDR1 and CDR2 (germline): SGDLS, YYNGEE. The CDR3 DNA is TGTGCCAGCAGCGGACCGGGACAAGTCCATGAGCAGTTCTTC. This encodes CASSGPGQVHEQFF.

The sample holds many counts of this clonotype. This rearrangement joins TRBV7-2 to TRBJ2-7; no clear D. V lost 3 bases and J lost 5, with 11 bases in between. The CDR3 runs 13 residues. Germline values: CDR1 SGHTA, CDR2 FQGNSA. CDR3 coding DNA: TGTGCCAGCAGCTTGGTACTTGGAGACGAGCAGTACTTC. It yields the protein CASSLVLGDEQYF.

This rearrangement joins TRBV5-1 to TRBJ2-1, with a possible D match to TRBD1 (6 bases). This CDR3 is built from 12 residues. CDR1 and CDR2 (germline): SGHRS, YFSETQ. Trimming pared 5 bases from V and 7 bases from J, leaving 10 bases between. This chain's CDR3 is CASRPQGNEQFF. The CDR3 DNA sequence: TGCGCCAGCAGGCCCCAGGGGAATGAGCAGTTCTTC.

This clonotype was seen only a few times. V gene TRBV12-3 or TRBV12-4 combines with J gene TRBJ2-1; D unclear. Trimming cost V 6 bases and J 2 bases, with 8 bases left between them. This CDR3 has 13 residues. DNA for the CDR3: TGTGCCAGCAGACCTGGAGCCTACAATGAGCAGTTCTTC. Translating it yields CASRPGAYNEQFF.

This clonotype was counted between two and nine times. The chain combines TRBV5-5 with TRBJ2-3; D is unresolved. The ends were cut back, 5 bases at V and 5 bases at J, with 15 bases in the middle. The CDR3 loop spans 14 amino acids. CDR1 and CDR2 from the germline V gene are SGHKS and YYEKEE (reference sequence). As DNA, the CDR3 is TGTGCCAGCAGGTCGAGTAGGAACGGAGATACGCAGTATTTT. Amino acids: CASRSSRNGDTQYF.

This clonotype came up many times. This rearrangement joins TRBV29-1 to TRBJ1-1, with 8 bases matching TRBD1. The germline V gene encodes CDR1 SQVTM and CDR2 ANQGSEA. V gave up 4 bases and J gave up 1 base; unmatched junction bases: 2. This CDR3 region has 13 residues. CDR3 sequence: CSVGTGTNTEAFF. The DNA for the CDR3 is TGCAGCGTTGGGACAGGGACGAACACTGAAGCTTTCTTT.

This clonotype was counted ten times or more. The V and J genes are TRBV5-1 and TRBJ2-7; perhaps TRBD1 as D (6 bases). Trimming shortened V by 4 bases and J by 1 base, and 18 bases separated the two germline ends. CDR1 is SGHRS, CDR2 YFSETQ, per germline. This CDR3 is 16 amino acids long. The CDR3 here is CASSQAGQQLSYEQYF. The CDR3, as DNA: TGCGCCAGCAGCCAAGCAGGACAGCAACTTTCCTACGAGCAGTACTTC.

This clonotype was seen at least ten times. The CDR3 coding sequence is TGCAGCGTTGGTGGGTCGAATCAGCCCCAGCATTTT. This codes for CSVGGSNQPQHF. The chain links TRBV29-1 to TRBJ1-5; D unresolved. Germline loops: CDR1 SQVTM, CDR2 ANQGSEA. Trimming removed 4 bases at V and 4 bases at J, with 8 bases between. The length of the CDR3 is 12 residues.

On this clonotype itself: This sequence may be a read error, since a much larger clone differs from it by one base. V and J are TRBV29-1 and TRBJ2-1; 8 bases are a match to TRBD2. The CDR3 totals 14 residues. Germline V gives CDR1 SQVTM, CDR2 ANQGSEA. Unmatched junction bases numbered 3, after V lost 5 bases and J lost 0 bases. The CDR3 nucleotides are TGCAGCGTTCGAACTAGCGGCTCCTACAATGAGCAGTTCTTC. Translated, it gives CSVRTSGSYNEQFF.

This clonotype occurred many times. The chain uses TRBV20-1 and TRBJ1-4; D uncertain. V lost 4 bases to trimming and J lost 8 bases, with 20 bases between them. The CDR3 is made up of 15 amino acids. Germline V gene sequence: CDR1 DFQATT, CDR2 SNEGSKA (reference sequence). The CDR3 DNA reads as TGCAGTGCTACGGGGATCGGAAAAAAAGGCGAAAAACTGTTTTTT. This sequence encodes CSATGIGKKGEKLFF.

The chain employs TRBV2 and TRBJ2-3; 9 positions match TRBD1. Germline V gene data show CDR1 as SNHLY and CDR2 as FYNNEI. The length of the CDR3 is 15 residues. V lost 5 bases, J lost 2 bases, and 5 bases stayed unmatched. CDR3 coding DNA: TGTGCCAGCAGTACACAGGGGGCCTACACAGATACGCAGTATTTT. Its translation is CASSTQGAYTDTQYF.

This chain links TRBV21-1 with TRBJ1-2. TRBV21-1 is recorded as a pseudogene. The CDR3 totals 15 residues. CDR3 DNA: TGTGCCAGCAGCATAGACTACCGGGCCCTCTATGGCTACACCTTC. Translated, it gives CASSIDYRALYGYTF.

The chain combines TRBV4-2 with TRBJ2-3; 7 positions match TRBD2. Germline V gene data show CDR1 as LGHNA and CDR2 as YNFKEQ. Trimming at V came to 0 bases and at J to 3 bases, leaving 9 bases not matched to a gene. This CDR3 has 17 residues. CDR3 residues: CASSQDRERGVTDTQYF. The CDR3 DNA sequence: TGTGCCAGCAGCCAAGATCGGGAGCGGGGCGTAACAGATACGCAGTATTTT.

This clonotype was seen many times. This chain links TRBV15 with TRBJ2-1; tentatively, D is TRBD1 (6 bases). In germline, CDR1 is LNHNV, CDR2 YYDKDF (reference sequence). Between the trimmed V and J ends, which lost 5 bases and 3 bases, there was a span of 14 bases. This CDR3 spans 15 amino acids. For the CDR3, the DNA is TGTGCCACCAGCGGACGGTGGACAGTCTACAATGAGCAGTTCTTC. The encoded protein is CATSGRWTVYNEQFF.

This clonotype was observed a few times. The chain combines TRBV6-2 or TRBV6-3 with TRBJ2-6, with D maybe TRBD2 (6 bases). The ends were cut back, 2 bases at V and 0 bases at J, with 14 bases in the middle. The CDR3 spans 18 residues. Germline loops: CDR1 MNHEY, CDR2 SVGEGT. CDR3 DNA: TGTGCCAGCAGTTACCCATTTGGGCGGGGCTCTGGGGCCAACGTCCTGACTTTC. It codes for CASSYPFGRGSGANVLTF.

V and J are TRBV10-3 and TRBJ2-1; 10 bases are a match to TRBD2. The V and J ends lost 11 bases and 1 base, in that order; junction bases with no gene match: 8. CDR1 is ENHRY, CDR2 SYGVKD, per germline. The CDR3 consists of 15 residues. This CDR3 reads CARLGTSVSYNEQFF. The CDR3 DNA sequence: TGTGCCCGGTTGGGGACTAGCGTTTCCTACAATGAGCAGTTCTTC.

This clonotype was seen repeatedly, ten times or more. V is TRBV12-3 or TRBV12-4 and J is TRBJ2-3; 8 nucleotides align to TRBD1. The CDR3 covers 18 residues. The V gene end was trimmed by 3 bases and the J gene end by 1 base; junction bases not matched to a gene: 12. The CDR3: CASSFRVGTGGGTDTQYF. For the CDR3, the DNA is TGTGCCAGCAGTTTTCGGGTAGGGACAGGCGGAGGCACAGATACGCAGTATTTT.

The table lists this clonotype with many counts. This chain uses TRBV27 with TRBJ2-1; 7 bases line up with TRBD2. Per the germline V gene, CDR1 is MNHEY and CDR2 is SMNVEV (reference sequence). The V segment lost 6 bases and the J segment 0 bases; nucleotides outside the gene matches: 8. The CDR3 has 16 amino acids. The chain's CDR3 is CASSPGGTVSYNEQFF. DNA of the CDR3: TGTGCCAGCAGCCCGGGAGGTACCGTCTCCTACAATGAGCAGTTCTTC.

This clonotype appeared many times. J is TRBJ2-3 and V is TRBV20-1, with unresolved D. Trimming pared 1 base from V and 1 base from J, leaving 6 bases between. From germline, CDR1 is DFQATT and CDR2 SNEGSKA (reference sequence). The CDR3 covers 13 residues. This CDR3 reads CSARGLGTDTQYF. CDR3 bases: TGCAGTGCTAGAGGACTCGGCACAGATACGCAGTATTTT.

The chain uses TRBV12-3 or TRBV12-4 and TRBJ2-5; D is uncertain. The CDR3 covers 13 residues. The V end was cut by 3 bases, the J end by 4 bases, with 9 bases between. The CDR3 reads CASSFGESETQYF. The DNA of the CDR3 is TGTGCCAGCAGTTTTGGGGAATCAGAGACCCAGTACTTC.

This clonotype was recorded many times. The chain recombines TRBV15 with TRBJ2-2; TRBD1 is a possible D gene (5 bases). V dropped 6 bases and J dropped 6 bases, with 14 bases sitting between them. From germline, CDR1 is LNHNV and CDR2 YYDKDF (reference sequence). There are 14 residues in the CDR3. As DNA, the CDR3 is TGTGCCACCAGTGTCAGGGCGCGTCCCGGGGAGCTGTTTTTT. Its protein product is CATSVRARPGELFF.

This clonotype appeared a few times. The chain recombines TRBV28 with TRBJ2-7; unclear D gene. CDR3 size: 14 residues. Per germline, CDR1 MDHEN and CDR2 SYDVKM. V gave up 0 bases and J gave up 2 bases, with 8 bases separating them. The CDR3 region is CASSLWGIPYEQYF. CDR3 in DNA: TGTGCCAGCAGTTTATGGGGTATCCCCTACGAGCAGTACTTC.

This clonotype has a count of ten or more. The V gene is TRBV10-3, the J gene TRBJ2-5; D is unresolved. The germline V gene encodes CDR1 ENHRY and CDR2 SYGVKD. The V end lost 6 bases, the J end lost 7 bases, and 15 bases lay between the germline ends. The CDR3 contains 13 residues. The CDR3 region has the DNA TGTGCCATCAGAGAAGACCCTCTCGGGACCCAGTACTTC. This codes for CAIREDPLGTQYF.

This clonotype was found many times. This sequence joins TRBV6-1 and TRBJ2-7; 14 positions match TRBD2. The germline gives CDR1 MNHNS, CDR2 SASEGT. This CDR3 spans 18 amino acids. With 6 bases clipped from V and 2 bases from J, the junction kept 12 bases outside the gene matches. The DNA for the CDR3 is TGTGCCAGCAGAATCAGTGGGACTAGCGGGAGAGGCACCTACGAGCAGTACTTC. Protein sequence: CASRISGTSGRGTYEQYF.

CDR3 nucleotides: TGTGCCAGCAGTTTCACAGGGAATAATGAGCAGTTCTTC. Amino acid sequence: CASSFTGNNEQFF. The chain has TRBV12-3 or TRBV12-4 and TRBJ2-1, with a possible D match to TRBD1 (6 bases). Between the trimmed V and J ends, which lost 3 bases and 7 bases, there was a span of 10 bases. The CDR3 length is 13 residues.

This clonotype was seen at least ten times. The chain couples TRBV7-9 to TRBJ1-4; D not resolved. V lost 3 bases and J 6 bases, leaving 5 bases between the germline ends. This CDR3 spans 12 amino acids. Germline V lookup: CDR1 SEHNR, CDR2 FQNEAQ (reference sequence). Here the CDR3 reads CASSLIYEKLFF. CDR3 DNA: TGTGCCAGCAGCTTGATTTATGAAAAACTGTTTTTT. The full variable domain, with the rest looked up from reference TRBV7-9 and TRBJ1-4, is DTGVSQNPRHKITKRGQNVTFRCDPISEHNRLYWYRQTLGQGPEFLTYFQNEAQLEKSRLLSDRFSAERPKGSFSTLEIQRTEQGDSAMYLCASSLIYEKLFFGSGTQLSVL.

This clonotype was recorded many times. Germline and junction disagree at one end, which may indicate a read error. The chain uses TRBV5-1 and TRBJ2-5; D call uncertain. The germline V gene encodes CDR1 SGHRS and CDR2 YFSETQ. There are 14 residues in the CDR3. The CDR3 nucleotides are TGCGCCAGCACCTTGTTGATGCGTGGAGAGACCCAGTACTTC. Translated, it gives CASTLLMRGETQYF. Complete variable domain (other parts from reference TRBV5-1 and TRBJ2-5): KAGVTQTPRYLIKTRGQQVTLSCSPISGHRSVSWYQQTPGQGLQFLFEYFSETQRNKGNFPGRFSGRQFSNSRSEMNVSTLELGDSALYLCASTLLMRGETQYFGPGTRLLVL.

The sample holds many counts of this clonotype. The CDR3 sequence: CASSLRGSMNSPLHF. The CDR3 DNA sequence: TGCGCCAGCAGCTTAAGGGGATCGATGAATTCACCCCTCCACTTT. The chain combines TRBV5-1 with TRBJ1-6, with D perhaps TRBD1 (5 bases). CDR1 SGHRS and CDR2 YFSETQ come from the germline V gene. There are 15 residues in the CDR3. The V end was cut by 2 bases, the J end by 7 bases, with 13 bases between.